The 19 T cell receptor beta chains reported below all come from one sample, sequenced in a study of identical twins (dated by TCRdb to about 2016). The library came from 5' RACE. The sequencer listed for this sample is Illumina HiSeq 2000. Using fastp at Q25 and MiXCR, TCRdb reprocessed the public reads and kept productive beta chains. Rows matching on CDR3 protein sequence are summarized as one entry with the most common DNA and genes. This sample has around 490,000 distinct CDR3 sequences in its table, and roughly 15% of those were observed once. 0.44% of the sample lies in the top ten. The same data also went into a second study, on yellow fever vaccine responses in identical twins.

The sample taken for sequencing was CD4+ T cells sorted from blood. Receptor source: a young woman in good health.

The rearrangement joins TRBV5-6 to TRBJ2-7; no reliable D call. The CDR3 loop spans 13 amino acids. Trimming left V 4 bases short and J 4 bases short, with 12 bases between. The germline gives CDR1 SGHDT, CDR2 YYEEEE. The CDR3 loop reads CASSPTPSYEQYF. The CDR3 DNA follows: TGTGCCAGCAGCCCCACCCCTTCATACGAGCAGTACTTC.

This clonotype was recorded many times. The chain is built from TRBV7-7 and TRBJ2-2, with 7 bases matching TRBD2. The trim removed 0 bases at V and 1 base at J, leaving 2 bases unmatched. CDR1 SSHAT and CDR2 FNYEAQ come from the germline V gene (reference sequence). This CDR3 region has 16 residues. The CDR3 is CASSLAPSGNTGELFF. CDR3 bases: TGTGCCAGCAGCTTAGCCCCTAGCGGGAACACCGGGGAGCTGTTTTTT.

The genes are TRBV5-5 and TRBJ2-7; D unresolved. The germline CDR1 and CDR2 sequences are SGHKS and YYEKEE (reference sequence). The CDR3 length is 12 residues. V was pared by 1 base and J by 5 bases, with 7 bases between. CDR3 nucleotides: TGTGCCAGCAGCTTGAGGCACAACGAGCAGTACGTC. Its protein is CASSLRHNEQYV.

A few counts support this clonotype. The J gene is TRBJ2-2, the V gene TRBV25-1, with D maybe TRBD2 (5 bases). From germline, CDR1 is MGHDK and CDR2 SYGVNS. Between the trimmed V and J ends, which lost 1 base and 2 bases, there was a span of 8 bases. CDR3 length: 15 residues. CDR3 amino acids: CASSESAGNTGELFF. The CDR3, as DNA: TGTGCCAGCAGTGAATCCGCGGGTAACACCGGGGAGCTGTTTTTT. Full variable domain (outside the CDR3, taken from reference TRBV25-1 and TRBJ2-2): EADIYQTPRYLVIGTGKKITLECSQTMGHDKMYWYQQDPGMELHLIHYSYGVNSTEKGDLSSESTVSRIRTEHFPLTLESARPSHTSQYLCASSESAGNTGELFFGEGSRLTVL.

V is TRBV3-1 and J is TRBJ2-1, with D possibly TRBD1 on 5 matching bases. The V end was cut by 1 base, the J end by 2 bases, with 9 bases between. Germline CDR1 and CDR2: LGHDT and YNNKEL (reference sequence). CDR3 length: 15 residues. The CDR3 DNA reads TGTGCCAGCAGCCAAGCGCCAGGGACCTACAATGAGCAGTTCTTC. Protein: CASSQAPGTYNEQFF.

V usage is TRBV15 and J usage is TRBJ1-2; no clear D. The CDR3 totals 14 residues. Trimming stripped 0 bases from V and 6 bases from J, with 11 bases between. Germline loops: CDR1 LNHNV, CDR2 YYDKDF (reference sequence). DNA of the CDR3: TGTGCCACCAGCAGAGATTACCTACGAGATGGCTACACCTTC. Translated, it gives CATSRDYLRDGYTF.

The gene calls are TRBV7-9 and TRBJ1-4, with TRBD1 as a possible D gene (5 bases). The CDR3 is 14 residues long. Looked up from germline, CDR1 is SEHNR and CDR2 is FQNEAQ (reference sequence). The V gene lost 5 bases and the J gene lost 4 bases, with 11 bases spanning the gap. CDR3 sequence (DNA): TGTGCCAGCAGCCGGGGCAGTAGTAATGAAAAACTGTTTTTT. This sequence encodes CASSRGSSNEKLFF. Full variable domain (rest looked up from reference TRBV7-9 and TRBJ1-4): DTGVSQNPRHKITKRGQNVTFRCDPISEHNRLYWYRQTLGQGPEFLTYFQNEAQLEKSRLLSDRFSAERPKGSFSTLEIQRTEQGDSAMYLCASSRGSSNEKLFFGSGTQLSVL.

The chain joins TRBV5-1 to TRBJ2-5; no firm D call. V dropped 0 bases and J dropped 3 bases, with 9 bases sitting between them. The CDR3 totals 14 residues. Germline CDR1 is SGHRS and CDR2 is YFSETQ. The CDR3 DNA sequence: TGCGCCAGCAGCTTGGACTTGCTAAAAGAGACCCAGTACTTC. It yields the protein CASSLDLLKETQYF. Variable domain in full (rest from reference TRBV5-1 and TRBJ2-5): KAGVTQTPRYLIKTRGQQVTLSCSPISGHRSVSWYQQTPGQGLQFLFEYFSETQRNKGNFPGRFSGRQFSNSRSEMNVSTLELGDSALYLCASSLDLLKETQYFGPGTRLLVL.

V and J are TRBV20-1 and TRBJ2-2; no firm D call. Germline V gene data show CDR1 as DFQATT and CDR2 as SNEGSKA (reference sequence). The CDR3 spans 11 residues. V shed 5 bases and J shed 4 bases, with 5 bases lying between them. CDR3 coding DNA: TGCAGTGCTGCAATCACCGGGGAGCTGTTTTTT. Its protein product is CSAAITGELFF.

The chain has TRBV20-1 and TRBJ2-1; 12 bases align to TRBD2. The germline CDR1 and CDR2 sequences are DFQATT and SNEGSKA (reference sequence). V was clipped by 4 bases and J by 10 bases; unmatched bases: 8. The CDR3 loop spans 14 amino acids. The CDR3 region has the DNA TGCAGTGCTAACCCTAGCGGGAGGGCCCAGGAGCAGTTCTTC. It specifies CSANPSGRAQEQFF.

This clonotype was recorded a few times. The chain uses TRBV6-5 and TRBJ2-5; 11 bases agree with TRBD2. The CDR3 contains 16 residues. The germline gives CDR1 MNHEY, CDR2 SVGAGI. Germline trimming cut 1 base from V and 3 bases from J; bases unmatched to any gene: 4. CDR3 sequence (DNA): TGTGCCAGCAGTTACTGGATAGCGGGGGGGGAAGAGACCCAGTACTTC. Its translation: CASSYWIAGGEETQYF.

The rearrangement uses TRBV20-1 and TRBJ2-3; 10 bases fit TRBD2. In germline, CDR1 is DFQATT, CDR2 SNEGSKA (reference sequence). The CDR3 contains 17 residues. V shed 3 bases and J 3 bases; nucleotides not matched to a gene: 12. This CDR3 is CSARGLARLVVTDTQYF. CDR3 nucleotide sequence: TGCAGTGCTAGGGGACTAGCGCGTCTGGTTGTAACAGATACGCAGTATTTT.

This rearrangement joins TRBV6-5 to TRBJ2-2; 10 bases agree with TRBD1. With V trimmed by 2 bases and J by 1 base, 4 bases remained unmatched. The V gene's germline CDR1 is MNHEY and CDR2 SVGAGI. CDR3 length: 17 residues. CDR3 loop: CASSYPRDRGNTGELFF. The CDR3, as DNA: TGTGCCAGCAGTTACCCCCGGGACAGGGGGAACACCGGGGAGCTGTTTTTT.

At least ten counts were recorded for this clonotype. J is TRBJ2-3 and V is TRBV12-3 or TRBV12-4; D is ambiguous. V lost 4 bases and J 2 bases, leaving 16 bases between the germline ends. There are 16 residues in the CDR3. In DNA form, the CDR3 reads TGTGCCAGCAGTTCAAAGGTCGCCATCTCCACAGATACGCAGTATTTT. This codes for CASSSKVAISTDTQYF.

This chain connects TRBV7-9 to TRBJ2-1; possibly TRBD1 or TRBD2 for D (6 bases each). The CDR3 has 13 residues. Germline CDR1 reads SEHNR; CDR2 reads FQNEAQ (reference sequence). V was cut by 4 bases and J by 11 bases, with 15 bases left in between. The DNA for the CDR3 is TGTGCCAGCAGCTCCTCGGGGGCAGGAAAGCAGTTCTTC. Amino acid sequence: CASSSSGAGKQFF.

This clonotype was counted between two and nine times. The genes are TRBV10-1 and TRBJ2-1, with 9 bases lining up with TRBD2. Per the germline V gene, CDR1 is WNHNN and CDR2 is SYGVQD (reference sequence). This CDR3 has 17 amino acids. V lost 5 bases, J lost 4 bases, and 12 bases stayed unmatched. The CDR3 reads CASSWDAGTSLYNEQFF. CDR3 DNA sequence: TGCGCCAGCAGTTGGGACGCGGGGACTAGCCTTTACAATGAGCAGTTCTTC.

This clonotype was recorded only once. This sequence joins TRBV9 and TRBJ2-7; 14 nucleotides align to TRBD2. This CDR3 comprises 16 residues. Germline-derived CDR1 and CDR2 are SGDLS and YYNGEE. The ends lost 3 bases at V and 2 bases at J; junction bases unmatched: 4. The CDR3 loop is CASSGGTSGGTYEQYF. CDR3 nucleotides: TGTGCCAGCAGCGGCGGGACTAGCGGGGGTACCTACGAGCAGTACTTC.

This clonotype was seen more than once but under ten times. This chain connects TRBV4-1 to TRBJ2-3, with no clear D. The CDR3 is 18 amino acids. Germline-derived CDR1 and CDR2 are MGHRA and YSYEKL. V lost 1 base to trimming and J lost 5 bases, with 22 bases between them. The CDR3 here is CASSQVSRTGLFLDTQYF. CDR3 nucleotide sequence: TGCGCCAGCAGCCAAGTTAGCCGGACGGGCTTGTTTCTAGATACGCAGTATTTT.

This clonotype was picked up a small number of times. The chain couples TRBV10-3 to TRBJ2-1; TRBD2 matches 11 bases. Trimming removed 9 bases from V and 7 bases from J; junction bases left unmatched: 5. CDR1 and CDR2 from the germline V gene are ENHRY and SYGVKD. This CDR3 comprises 13 residues. CDR3 DNA: TGTGCCATTTCGATAGCGGGAGGGAATGAGCAGTTCTTC. It is translated as CAISIAGGNEQFF.